These 2 T cell receptor beta chains were all obtained from the same sample, sequenced in a study of pediatric ulcerative colitis. Measured with immunoSEQ multiplex PCR; TCRdb has only the in-frame clones, and not every one. There are around 61,000 clones in the sample; roughly nine tenths occur only once, and under 3.5% lies in the top ten. The source material was blood. The receptors come from a boy aged 10-17 years with severe ulcerative colitis.

The J gene is TRBJ1-6, the V gene TRBV27, with D maybe TRBD1 (6 bases). Germline CDR1 and CDR2: MNHEY and SMNVEV (reference sequence). The CDR3 has 13 residues. The V and J ends lost 11 bases and 6 bases respectively, with 14 bases between them. The DNA of the CDR3 is TGTGCCCCCCGGCCAGGGGTTAATTCACCCCTCCACTTT. Residues: CAPRPGVNSPLHF.

The V and J genes are TRBV29-1 and TRBJ1-2; the D gene is possibly TRBD1 (5 bases). Trimming cost V 5 bases and J 10 bases, with 8 bases left between them. This CDR3 has 9 amino acids. Germline V gene lookup returns CDR1 SQVTM and CDR2 ANQGSEA. CDR3 sequence reads: CSVQGTYTF. The CDR3 DNA follows: TGCAGCGTTCAGGGAACCTACACCTTC.